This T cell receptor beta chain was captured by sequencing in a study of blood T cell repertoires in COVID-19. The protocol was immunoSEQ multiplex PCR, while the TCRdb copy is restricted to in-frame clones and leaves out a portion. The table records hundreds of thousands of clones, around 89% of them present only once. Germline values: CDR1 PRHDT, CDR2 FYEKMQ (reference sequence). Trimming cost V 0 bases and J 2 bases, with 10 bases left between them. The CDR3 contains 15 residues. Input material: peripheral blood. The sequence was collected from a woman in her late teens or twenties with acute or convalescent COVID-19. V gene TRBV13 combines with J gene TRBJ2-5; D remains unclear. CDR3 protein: CASSLGLTAQETQYF. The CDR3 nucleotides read TGTGCCAGCAGCTTAGGCCTAACAGCTCAAGAGACCCAGTACTTC.